This TCR beta chain was recovered during a study of vaccination effects on CD4 cells after COVID-19. Study-wide findings and caveats: Sampling in the study covered few convalescent patients and included no early post-infection timepoints. Marked contraction was observed in infection-induced and vaccine-induced clones late after vaccination.

Measured with immunoSEQ multiplex PCR; TCRdb has only the in-frame clones, and not every one. The table has 25,000 to 30,000 clones, roughly 74% seen once; the top ten hold 9%. With 7 bases removed from V and 3 bases from J, the gap between germline ends came to 19 bases. CDR1 LNHDA and CDR2 SQIVND come from the germline V gene (reference sequence). The CDR3 is 16 amino acids. Comment on this clone: Its specificity is unknown.

Before any sequencing was done, the ViraFEST assay used viral peptide pools to expand antigen-specific CD4+ T cells. CD4+ T cells were isolated after approximately 10 days of culture. The vaccine given was either BNT162b2 or mRNA-1273, in two doses. Wells of roughly 1.9 million PBMC each were grown with 7.5 to 10 IU/ml IL-2 and roughly 10 ug/ml peptides. The chain uses TRBV19 and TRBJ1-5, with D maybe TRBD1 (6 bases). The input for sequencing was CD4+ T cells from PBMCs cultured with HCoV-NL63 spike peptides, taken after COVID-19 vaccination. The TCR was taken from a human donor who received a COVID-19 vaccine. The CDR3 DNA is TGTGCCAGTAATTCTCGACAGGTCGGGTACAATCAGCCCCAGCATTTT. Protein: CASNSRQVGYNQPQHF.